The T cell receptor beta chain under discussion was sequenced for a study of brain T cells in children with intractable seizures (dated by TCRdb to the early 2020s). As for the study more broadly: Resected brain tissue from 45 to 60 pediatric epilepsy surgery cases was first screened for immune gene transcripts using a NanoString immunology panel. Among the roughly twelve selected surgery cases, eight also had pre-surgery blood sequenced, leaving four with brain tissue only. Broad study findings and their caveats: Because sequencing depth was different between pre-surgery and post-surgery blood, clones absent from the pre-surgery sample may reflect undersampling. Viral specificity was inferred only from CDR3 sequence similarity, and patients' HCMV serostatus was unknown.

Details on this clone: The antigen it binds to is not known. No qualities accompany the bases; no much larger clone lies one base away.

From its cysteine to its phenylalanine, the CDR3 spans 13 amino acids. Just the 39-base CDR3 DNA is kept, in frame starting at base 1. V is pruned by 0 bases and J by 8 bases, leaving 2 bases of the junction without a gene match. Looking up the germline V gene yields CDR1 SGDLS and CDR2 YYNGEE. The immunoSEQ assay was used to generate TCR beta chain sequences from genomic DNA. In the source study's methods: Any CDR3 sequence that did not begin with the conserved framework cysteine at position 104 was removed by hand. To get clonality, the normalized Shannon's Diversity Index was subtracted from one, giving values from 0 (maximal diversity) to 1 (oligoclonal). To check whether a given CDR3 had different frequencies in two samples, for example brain versus blood, chi-squared comparison-of-proportions tests were used. Public clonotypes were found by searching immuneACCESS, and the VDJdb browser was used to assess similarity to known antiviral clonotypes. The immuneACCESS repertoire file appears here via TCRdb, limited to in-frame rearrangements. These files lack a portion of the clones; in checked studies, under half of the deficit traces to unresolved V genes, and the cause of the others is not known. V and J calls and clone size are as listed in that table; D and trimming were resolved from the DNA. This sample gives approximately 330,000 clones in total; more than 85% of them show up just once. Of the sample, around 6% is held by the ten largest clones.

The time point tag for this specimen amounts to: blood from clinic visit 5 months post-surgery; TSC patient then seizure free. The surgery cases with the highest brain T cell transcript signatures were chosen for TCR beta chain sequencing of brain tissue, and also of blood when blood was available. Patients had been treated with at least one anti-epileptic drug before surgery. TCR-sequenced patients were children with drug-resistant epilepsy due to tuberous sclerosis complex, focal cortical dysplasia, Rasmussen encephalitis or hemimegalencephaly. Bulk genomic DNA was extracted from unsorted brain tissue and whole blood with the Monarch genomic DNA purification kit.

This clonotype was sampled from a boy under three years old with tuberous sclerosis and intractable seizures. Sequencing was performed on peripheral blood, taken less than 6 months after surgery. The chain is assembled from TRBV9 and TRBJ1-2, and TRBD1 aligns with 9 junction nucleotides. The CDR3 here reads CASSVGTGDGYTF. DNA sequence: TGTGCCAGCAGCGTAGGGACAGGGGACGGCTACACCTTC.